These 21 T cell receptor beta chains were sequenced from one sample in a study of Ad26.COV2.S vaccination and SARS-CoV-2 variants. The data were produced by immunoSEQ multiplex PCR, yet TCRdb's version contains in-frame clones alone and is incomplete. The sample consists of approximately 280,000 clones, 80% to 90% of them appearing once. Treatment reported: roughly 18 received Ad26.COV2.S at low or high dose, single or two shots; 5 received placebo; per-sample allocation not given. Day 63 after the first injection of vaccine or placebo was the sampling time. Here the sequenced sample was peripheral blood, taken in a trial of Ad26.COV2.S vaccine versus placebo. The receptors originated from a person aged 18 to 65 who received the Ad26.COV2.S COVID-19 vaccine or a placebo.

This rearrangement joins TRBV7-3 to TRBJ2-5; tentative D call: TRBD1 (5 bases). V lost 4 bases, J lost 5 bases, and 11 bases lay in between. Germline V gene sequence: CDR1 SGHTA, CDR2 FQGTGA. The CDR3 covers 13 residues. The CDR3 DNA reads TGTGCCAGCAGCTCAGGGCTTGGGGAGACCCAGTACTTC. It translates to CASSSGLGETQYF.

The chain uses TRBV11-2 and TRBJ1-1; D is ambiguous. V lost 2 bases and J 2 bases, leaving 9 bases between the germline ends. Per the germline V gene, CDR1 is SGHAT and CDR2 is FQNNGV. The CDR3 runs 14 residues. In nucleotides, the CDR3 is TGTGCCAGCAGCTTACGGATAGAAAACACTGAAGCTTTCTTT. Protein: CASSLRIENTEAFF.

The rearrangement joins TRBV6-6 to TRBJ1-1; TRBD1 matches at 10 bases. CDR1 MNHNY and CDR2 SVGAGI come from the germline V gene (reference sequence). The CDR3 length is 14 residues. V lost 5 bases, J lost 6 bases, and 6 bases stayed unmatched. This chain's CDR3 is CASSHPGQGPEAFF. CDR3 nucleotide sequence: TGTGCCAGCAGTCATCCGGGACAGGGGCCTGAAGCTTTCTTT.

CDR3 coding DNA: TGCAGTGCTAGTAGTGGGAGGATTTTGGAGACCCAGTACTTC. Amino acid sequence: CSASSGRILETQYF. This sequence joins TRBV20-1 and TRBJ2-5; weak D call: TRBD2 (6 bases). Trimming took 3 bases from V and 5 from J, leaving 16 bases between them. The CDR3 is 14 amino acids. The germline CDR1 and CDR2 sequences are DFQATT and SNEGSKA (reference sequence).

This clone appeared a single time. J is TRBJ1-2 and V is TRBV29-1, with 10 bases matching TRBD1. Germline V gene data show CDR1 as SQVTM and CDR2 as ANQGSEA. V shed 4 bases, J shed 6 bases, and the junction held 14 bases outside the gene matches. The CDR3 totals 16 residues. The CDR3 coding sequence is TGCAGCGTTGCAACCAAGACAGGGGGCGCTGTAAATGGCTACACCTTC. It is translated as CSVATKTGGAVNGYTF.

The chain uses TRBV27 and TRBJ2-7; TRBD1 or TRBD2 may be the D gene (5 bases each). The CDR3 runs to 14 residues. V gave up 0 bases and J gave up 6 bases, with 12 bases separating them. Germline lookup yields CDR1 MNHEY and CDR2 SMNVEV (reference sequence). CDR3 nucleotide sequence: TGTGCCAGCAGTTTATCTGCCGGGGACCCCGAGCAGTACTTC. Its protein is CASSLSAGDPEQYF.

The chain couples TRBV5-1 to TRBJ2-7; 9 bases fit TRBD1. Unmatched junction bases numbered 9, after V lost 2 bases and J lost 3 bases. The CDR3 spans 16 residues. Per the germline V gene, CDR1 is SGHRS and CDR2 is YFSETQ. CDR3 nucleotides: TGCGCCAGCAGCTTACCTCGACAGGGGGTCGACTACGAGCAGTACTTC. Translation: CASSLPRQGVDYEQYF.

The rearrangement uses TRBV7-2 and TRBJ2-1; D tentatively reads TRBD1 or TRBD2 (5 bases each). The CDR3 is 13 residues long. CDR1 and CDR2 (germline): SGHTA, FQGNSA. The germline V and J ends were trimmed by 5 bases and 12 bases, with 17 bases remaining between them. CDR3 nucleotide sequence: TGTGCCAGCAGCCTCAACCGGGACCTAGGGCAGTTCTTC. As protein: CASSLNRDLGQFF. Based on the CDR3 plus reference TRBV7-2 and TRBJ2-1, the full variable domain is GAGVSQSPSNKVTEKGKDVELRCDPISGHTALYWYRQSLGQGLEFLIYFQGNSAPDKSGLPSDRFSAERTGGSVSTLTIQRTQQEDSAVYLCASSLNRDLGQFFGPGTRLTVL.

This clone occurred once. The chain is built from TRBV5-6 and TRBJ1-1; D not resolved. With 4 bases removed from V and 1 base from J, the gap between germline ends came to 11 bases. The CDR3 runs 14 residues. Germline values: CDR1 SGHDT, CDR2 YYEEEE. The CDR3 protein is CASSGPLGNTEAFF. The CDR3, as DNA: TGTGCCAGCAGCGGCCCTCTTGGGAACACTGAAGCTTTCTTT. Full variable domain (rest looked up from reference TRBV5-6 and TRBJ1-1): DAGVTQSPTHLIKTRGQQVTLRCSPKSGHDTVSWYQQALGQGPQFIFQYYEEEERQRGNFPDRFSGHQFPNYSSELNVNALLLGDSALYLCASSGPLGNTEAFFGQGTRLTVV.

This chain uses TRBV25-1 with TRBJ2-5, with D tentatively TRBD1 (6 bases). The V end lost 5 bases, the J end lost 9 bases, and 13 bases lay between the germline ends. The CDR3 contains 12 residues. Germline V gene data show CDR1 as MGHDK and CDR2 as SYGVNS. CDR3: CASSSKSGAQYF. Written as DNA, the CDR3 is TGTGCCAGCAGTAGTAAGTCAGGGGCCCAGTACTTC.

The V and J genes are TRBV3-1 (or the pseudogene TRBV3-2) and TRBJ2-5; unclear D gene. Germline V gene sequence: CDR1 LGHDT, CDR2 YNNKEL (reference sequence). This CDR3 comprises 12 residues. V lost 4 bases, J lost 5 bases, and 8 bases lay in between. The CDR3 spells CASSPGQETQYF. The CDR3 nucleotides are TGTGCCAGCAGCCCCGGCCAGGAGACCCAGTACTTC.

The chain uses TRBV9 and TRBJ2-3; possibly TRBD1 or TRBD2 for D (6 bases each). Germline assignment: CDR1 SGDLS and CDR2 YYNGEE. The CDR3 has 13 residues. Trimming left V 7 bases short and J 6 bases short, with 15 bases between. The CDR3 coding sequence is TGTGCCAGCGGGGGCGGGGCTACCGATACGCAGTATTTT. It translates to CASGGGATDTQYF.

The chain links TRBV6-5 to TRBJ1-6; 8 bases agree with TRBD1. The V gene's germline CDR1 is MNHEY and CDR2 SVGAGI. CDR3 length: 13 residues. J lost 9 bases, V lost 4 bases, and 2 bases had no gene match. CDR3 in DNA: TGTGCCAGCAGTTCCGGGACAGGTTCACCCCTCCACTTT. This sequence encodes CASSSGTGSPLHF.

The rearrangement joins TRBV6-5 to TRBJ1-2; a possible D gene is TRBD1 (6 bases). Germline CDR1 and CDR2: MNHEY and SVGAGI. The CDR3 runs 14 residues. Trimming left V 7 bases short and J 4 bases short, with 16 bases between. CDR3 in amino acids: CASTLRGQSYGYTF. CDR3 DNA: TGTGCCAGCACCCTTCGGGGGCAATCCTATGGCTACACCTTC.

This clone was detected only a few times. The chain carries TRBV6-5 and TRBJ1-5; 9 nucleotides line up with TRBD1. The CDR3 consists of 15 residues. Germline-derived CDR1 and CDR2 are MNHEY and SVGAGI. The V segment lost 6 bases and the J segment 4 bases; nucleotides outside the gene matches: 7. CDR3 sequence: CASSFTGGGNQPQHF. CDR3 nucleotides: TGTGCCAGCAGCTTCACAGGGGGCGGTAATCAGCCCCAGCATTTT.

The chain uses TRBV6-5 and TRBJ2-7, with D hard to call. Germline-derived CDR1 and CDR2 are MNHEY and SVGAGI. Trimming stripped 4 bases from V and 4 bases from J, with 5 bases between. This CDR3 has 11 residues. The CDR3 DNA sequence: TGTGCCAGCAGTTCGACTTACGAGCAGTACTTC. Amino acid sequence: CASSSTYEQYF.

The chain combines TRBV30 with TRBJ2-7; D gene uncertain. The V and J ends lost 0 bases and 3 bases respectively, with 3 bases between them. In germline, CDR1 is GTSNPN, CDR2 SVGIG (reference sequence). The CDR3 extends over 11 amino acids. The CDR3: CAWSVRYEQYF. As DNA, the CDR3 is TGTGCCTGGAGTGTCCGCTACGAGCAGTACTTC.

The V and J genes are TRBV19 and TRBJ2-1, with D possibly being TRBD1 (5 bases). The germline gives CDR1 LNHDA, CDR2 SQIVND (reference sequence). The CDR3 is made up of 17 amino acids. The V end was cut by 5 bases, the J end by 5 bases, with 22 bases between. The CDR3 loop is CASSAEVLWGMDNEQFF. In DNA, the CDR3 is TGTGCCAGTAGTGCGGAAGTTTTGTGGGGCATGGACAATGAGCAGTTCTTC.

The chain links TRBV25-1 to TRBJ1-4, with no clear D. The V end was cut by 4 bases, the J end by 0 bases, with 6 bases between. CDR3 size: 14 residues. Germline CDR1 reads MGHDK; CDR2 reads SYGVNS. In nucleotides, the CDR3 is TGTGCCAGCAGTGTAAGCCCAACTAATGAAAAACTGTTTTTT. Protein sequence: CASSVSPTNEKLFF.

The rearrangement uses TRBV5-1 and TRBJ2-7; 12 nucleotides agree with TRBD2. V gave up 1 base and J gave up 3 bases; unmatched junction bases: 8. This CDR3 has 17 amino acids. Germline V lookup: CDR1 SGHRS, CDR2 YFSETQ. The CDR3 DNA reads TGCGCCAGCAGCTTGACTAGCGGGGGGCAACCCTACTACGAGCAGTACTTC. It encodes CASSLTSGGQPYYEQYF. The full variable domain, completed using reference TRBV5-1 and TRBJ2-7, is KAGVTQTPRYLIKTRGQQVTLSCSPISGHRSVSWYQQTPGQGLQFLFEYFSETQRNKGNFPGRFSGRQFSNSRSEMNVSTLELGDSALYLCASSLTSGGQPYYEQYFGPGTRLTVT.

The V gene is TRBV6-4, the J gene TRBJ1-2, with TRBD1 identical over 9 bases. V shed 4 bases, J shed 3 bases, and the junction held 9 bases outside the gene matches. Germline loops: CDR1 MRHNA, CDR2 SNTAGT. There are 16 residues in the CDR3. CDR3 sequence: CASSVGTGGQDYGYTF. DNA of the CDR3: TGTGCCAGCAGTGTGGGTACAGGGGGCCAGGACTATGGCTACACCTTC.